The 13 T cell receptor beta chains given below trace back to one sample, sequenced in a study of T cell responses to AZD1222 COVID-19 vaccine. Profiled with immunoSEQ multiplex PCR; TCRdb holds only in-frame clones, not every one. The table has roughly 170,000 clones, 80% to 90% seen once. Specimen: peripheral blood, collected on day 0 of AZD1222 vaccination. Every receptor here comes from an adult in good health.

The rearrangement uses TRBV5-6 and TRBJ2-5, with TRBD2 as a possible D gene (6 bases). This CDR3 is 14 amino acids long. V was shortened by 3 bases and J by 7 bases, with 16 bases between the two germline ends. Per the germline V gene, CDR1 is SGHDT and CDR2 is YYEEEE. CDR3 DNA sequence: TGTGCCAGCAGCTCCTGGGCGGGGCCAGGGACCCAGTACTTC. It encodes CASSSWAGPGTQYF.

The chain combines TRBV5-1 with TRBJ1-4; D not resolved. This CDR3 has 13 residues. V gave up 0 bases and J gave up 8 bases, with 8 bases separating them. CDR1 is SGHRS, CDR2 YFSETQ, per germline. CDR3 in DNA: TGCGCCAGCAGCTTGGGCCTTACCGAAAAACTGTTTTTT. It yields the protein CASSLGLTEKLFF.

This clone was observed a single time. V gene TRBV6-5 combines with J gene TRBJ1-3; D might be TRBD1 (6 bases). CDR1 is MNHEY and CDR2 is SVGAGI in the germline V gene. CDR3 size: 14 residues. Trimming pared 6 bases from V and 3 bases from J, leaving 12 bases between. The CDR3 DNA follows: TGTGCCAGCAGGAACAGGGCCCTTGGAAACACCATATATTTT. This codes for CASRNRALGNTIYF.

The chain is built from TRBV12-3 or TRBV12-4 and TRBJ2-7, with no clear D. The ends were cut back, 4 bases at V and 7 bases at J, with 11 bases in the middle. The CDR3 extends over 12 amino acids. The CDR3 loop is CASSSTGPEQYF. The CDR3 DNA reads TGTGCCAGCAGTTCAACCGGGCCTGAGCAGTACTTC.

This chain joins TRBV28 and TRBJ1-5; 9 bases line up with TRBD1. The ends lost 4 bases at V and 5 bases at J; junction bases unmatched: 6. Germline V lookup: CDR1 MDHEN, CDR2 SYDVKM. This CDR3 has 15 residues. The CDR3 loop reads CASSSLGQGYQPQHF. The CDR3 nucleotides are TGTGCCAGCAGTTCTCTGGGACAGGGTTATCAGCCCCAGCATTTT.

This clone came up once. The rearrangement uses TRBV11-2 and TRBJ2-2; TRBD2 matches 8 bases. Germline V gene sequence: CDR1 SGHAT, CDR2 FQNNGV. This CDR3 contains 14 residues. V gave up 10 bases and J gave up 6 bases; unmatched junction bases: 10. As DNA, the CDR3 is TGTGCCACCCAGGGACTAGAGAGTCCCGGGGAGCTGTTTTTT. Amino acid sequence: CATQGLESPGELFF.

The chain links TRBV11-2 to TRBJ1-5; TRBD1 matches at 8 bases. The CDR3 has 16 residues. Looked up from germline, CDR1 is SGHAT and CDR2 is FQNNGV. With 3 bases clipped from V and 5 bases from J, the junction kept 9 bases outside the gene matches. CDR3 region: CASSFTGGGFDQPQHF. The DNA of the CDR3 is TGTGCCAGCAGCTTCACAGGGGGGGGTTTCGATCAGCCCCAGCATTTT.

This chain uses TRBV30 with TRBJ1-3; no definite D call. The CDR3 covers 13 residues. CDR1 and CDR2 (germline): GTSNPN, SVGIG (reference sequence). The V and J ends lost 4 bases and 0 bases respectively, with 7 bases between them. This CDR3 reads CAWIAGSGNTIYF. CDR3 DNA sequence: TGTGCCTGGATCGCCGGCTCTGGAAACACCATATATTTT. The variable domain in full, with the rest retrieved from reference TRBV30 and TRBJ1-3, is SQTIHQWPATLVQPVGSPLSLECTVEGTSNPNLYWYRQAAGRGLQLLFYSVGIGQISSEVPQNLSASRPQDRQFILSSKKLLLSDSGFYLCAWIAGSGNTIYFGEGSWLTVV.

The rearrangement joins TRBV4-1 to TRBJ1-5, with D uncertain. Germline assignment: CDR1 MGHRA and CDR2 YSYEKL. CDR3 length equals 13 residues. V was pared by 1 base and J by 7 bases, with 8 bases between. The CDR3 reads CASSQGLRQPQHF. The DNA of the CDR3 is TGCGCCAGCAGCCAAGGCCTGCGACAGCCCCAGCATTTT.

This clone came up a few times. The chain combines TRBV4-3 with TRBJ1-2; a possible D gene is TRBD1 (5 bases). The CDR3 extends over 18 amino acids. CDR1 LGHNA and CDR2 YSLEER come from the germline V gene. V lost 3 bases, J lost 3 bases, and 23 bases lay in between. The CDR3 DNA follows: TGCGCCAGCAGCCAGAAAGGTGGGGGGACCGTCTTGGACTATGGCTACACCTTC. This sequence encodes CASSQKGGGTVLDYGYTF.

V is TRBV6-6 and J is TRBJ1-2; 12 bases are shared with TRBD1. Germline V CDR1 and CDR2: MNHNY, SVGAGI (reference sequence). CDR3 length equals 17 residues. The V gene end was trimmed by 5 bases and the J gene end by 1 base; junction bases not matched to a gene: 8. In DNA form, the CDR3 reads TGTGCCAGCAGTCGTGGGACAGGGGGCCCCATTAACTATGGCTACACCTTC. Its translation: CASSRGTGGPINYGYTF.

V and J are TRBV20-1 and TRBJ1-2, with a weak D call TRBD1 (5 bases). The germline V gene has CDR1 DFQATT and CDR2 SNEGSKA (reference sequence). Trimming shortened V by 3 bases and J by 4 bases, and 15 bases separated the two germline ends. The CDR3 loop spans 14 amino acids. The CDR3 is CSASSAQGFYGYTF. In nucleotides, the CDR3 is TGCAGTGCTAGTAGCGCGCAGGGATTCTATGGCTACACCTTC.

The chain combines TRBV12-3 or TRBV12-4 with TRBJ1-5; possible D gene TRBD1, 5 bases. Trimming took 6 bases from V and 5 from J, leaving 11 bases between them. CDR3 length: 13 amino acids. CDR3 residues: CASRNDRHQPQHF. As DNA, the CDR3 is TGTGCCAGCAGAAATGACAGACATCAGCCCCAGCATTTT.